The 11 T cell receptor beta chains presented below share a single source sample, sequenced in a study of blood T cell repertoires in COVID-19. This table comes from immunoSEQ multiplex PCR, and its TCRdb copy is limited to in-frame clones, with some not included. This sample has around 63,000 clones, with 88% found just once. Source material: peripheral blood. The receptors here all came from a woman aged 80 or over with active COVID-19.

The chain recombines TRBV5-4 with TRBJ2-5, with a possible D match to TRBD2 (6 bases). This CDR3 is built from 14 residues. Trimming took off 4 bases at V and 5 bases at J, with 15 bases between the two ends. CDR1 and CDR2 from the germline V gene are SGHNT and YYREEE (reference sequence). The CDR3 coding sequence is TGTGCCAGCAGCGGTGGCGGGGTACGGGAGACCCAGTACTTC. It yields the protein CASSGGGVRETQYF. The full variable domain, with the rest looked up from reference TRBV5-4 and TRBJ2-5, is ETGVTQSPTHLIKTRGQQVTLRCSSQSGHNTVSWYQQALGQGPQFIFQYYREEENGRGNFPPRFSGLQFPNYSSELNVNALELDDSALYLCASSGGGVRETQYFGPGTRLLVL.

The chain is built from TRBV11-2 and TRBJ2-7, with 7 nucleotides matching TRBD2. Losses at the gene ends were 5 bases for V and 6 bases for J; bases not matched to a gene: 10. The germline CDR1 and CDR2 sequences are SGHAT and FQNNGV. This CDR3 contains 14 residues. The CDR3 region is CASSPRRRGGEQYF. The CDR3 DNA is TGTGCCAGCAGCCCCCGCAGGCGCGGGGGCGAGCAGTACTTC.

The chain joins TRBV28 to TRBJ1-2; D is undetermined. The CDR3 extends over 12 amino acids. The germline V gene encodes CDR1 MDHEN and CDR2 SYDVKM. The ends were cut back, 4 bases at V and 4 bases at J, with 7 bases in the middle. The CDR3 loop reads CASSWAGYGYTF. The CDR3 coding sequence is TGTGCCAGCAGTTGGGCGGGCTATGGCTACACCTTC.

This chain connects TRBV6-6 to TRBJ1-2, with a weak D call TRBD1 (6 bases). This CDR3 spans 16 amino acids. Trimming took 4 bases from V and 4 from J, leaving 19 bases between them. Germline assignment: CDR1 MNHNY and CDR2 SVGAGI (reference sequence). The CDR3 coding sequence is TGTGCCAGCAGTTTTCTCTCGGGACAAGGATCCTATGGCTACACCTTC. As protein: CASSFLSGQGSYGYTF.

V and J are TRBV11-1 and TRBJ2-1; D is unresolved. Germline CDR1 and CDR2: SGHAT and FQDESV (reference sequence). The CDR3 is made up of 13 amino acids. Trimming cost V 7 bases and J 4 bases, with 11 bases left between them. CDR3 protein: CASTEPGYNEQFF. The CDR3 coding sequence is TGTGCCAGCACCGAGCCGGGTTACAATGAGCAGTTCTTC.

The genes are TRBV3-1 (or the pseudogene TRBV3-2) and TRBJ1-4; D not certain. Trimming left V 1 base short and J 4 bases short, with 10 bases between. The CDR3 runs 15 residues. CDR1 is LGHDT and CDR2 is YNNKEL in the germline V gene (reference sequence). The CDR3 loop reads CASSQGVRINEKLFF. Here the CDR3 DNA reads TGTGCCAGCAGCCAAGGGGTCAGGATTAATGAAAAACTGTTTTTT.

The V call is TRBV4-3, the J call TRBJ2-3, with 9 bases aligning to TRBD2. Trimming cost V 0 bases and J 12 bases; bases outside gene matches: 10. Germline V gene data show CDR1 as LGHNA and CDR2 as YSLEER. The CDR3 totals 15 residues. The CDR3 nucleotides read TGCGCCAGCAGCCAAGAAATGGCGGGGGGGCGAACTCAGTATTTT. It yields the protein CASSQEMAGGRTQYF.

The rearrangement joins TRBV6-1 to TRBJ2-3, with TRBD2 matching 9 bases. Losses at the gene ends were 2 bases for V and 2 bases for J; bases not matched to a gene: 14. Germline V gives CDR1 MNHNS, CDR2 SASEGT. This CDR3 contains 19 residues. The CDR3 sequence: CASSEPRGISGGYTDTQYF. The CDR3 DNA follows: TGTGCCAGCAGTGAACCAAGGGGGATTAGCGGGGGCTACACAGATACGCAGTATTTT.

This chain uses TRBV20-1 with TRBJ2-1, with TRBD2 identical over 8 bases. V shed 3 bases, J shed 4 bases, and the junction held 8 bases outside the gene matches. The CDR3 has 15 residues. Germline V gives CDR1 DFQATT, CDR2 SNEGSKA (reference sequence). The CDR3 region has the DNA TGCAGTGCTAGTAAACACGGGGGGGCTTACAATGAGCAGTTCTTC. It specifies CSASKHGGAYNEQFF.

The V call is TRBV2, the J call TRBJ2-4; 13 positions match TRBD2. Trimming took 6 bases from V and 0 from J; bases not matched to a gene: 8. Germline V gene data show CDR1 as SNHLY and CDR2 as FYNNEI. The CDR3 runs 18 residues. The CDR3 bases are TGTGCCAGCAGGGAGACTAGCGGGGGGCCGATAGCCAAAAACATTCAGTACTTC. Translated, it gives CASRETSGGPIAKNIQYF.

This chain uses TRBV4-3 with TRBJ1-1, with 7 bases that match TRBD1. The V and J ends lost 4 bases and 4 bases, in that order; junction bases with no gene match: 9. The germline V gene has CDR1 LGHNA and CDR2 YSLEER. CDR3 length: 15 residues. CDR3 sequence (DNA): TGCGCCAGCAGCCGCGAACCGACAGGGACCACTGAAGCTTTCTTT. Translating gives CASSREPTGTTEAFF.